The clone carrying this TCR beta chain was picked up many times. V was clipped by 1 base and J by 3 bases; unmatched bases: 4. Germline CDR1 reads SGHRS; CDR2 reads YFSETQ. This CDR3 spans 15 amino acids. One entry per CDR3 protein, called by TCRdb with MiXCR from the 5' RACE reads. The sample carries 250,000 to 300,000 distinct CDR3 sequences, approximately 16% recorded once. This sample is part of a study of T-cell memory formation after mild COVID-19. The chain carries TRBV5-1 and TRBJ1-5, with 7 bases fitting TRBD1. This receptor was obtained from a man aged 18 to 29 who had mild COVID-19 (a few samples of this study predate the infection). Cell type and time point are not known. Material: PBMCs or a T cell subset sorted from them (not recorded which). The CDR3 reads CASSLTGDPNQPQHF. CDR3 nucleotides: TGCGCCAGCAGCTTGACAGGGGACCCCAATCAGCCCCAGCATTTT.